A selection of T cell receptor beta chains follows, all from one sample in a study of blood T cell repertoires in COVID-19. Sequenced by immunoSEQ multiplex PCR; TCRdb stores in-frame clones only, minus some. The sample gives about 110,000 clones, 86% of which show up once; 4.5% is in the top ten. Specimen: peripheral blood. The origin of the receptors is a man aged 35 to 55 with acute or convalescent COVID-19. Each CDR3 is given with its conserved first and last residue. Each record gives: D gene, J gene, V gene, clone size, CDR3 protein, CDR3 DNA. The D gene is left open where the match is weak. Part of the rows lack a size; the others show once, few, many or a class for expanded clones.

>.|TRBJ1-1|TRBV7-8|.
CASSLGGVNTEAFF
TGTGCCAGCAGCTTAGGGGGCGTGAACACTGAAGCTTTCTTT
>TRBD1|TRBJ1-2|TRBV27|.
CASSLTGGYGYTF
TGTGCCAGCAGTCTGACAGGGGGGTATGGCTACACCTTC
>.|TRBJ1-2|TRBV21-1|.
CASSSRTGAYGYTF
TGTGCCAGCAGCTCACGGACAGGGGCCTATGGCTACACCTTC
>TRBD1|TRBJ1-6|TRBV30|.
CAWSRQGNSPLHF
TGTGCCTGGAGTCGACAGGGCAATTCACCCCTCCACTTT
>TRBD1|TRBJ1-1|TRBV7-2|.
CASSTLTGEAFF
TGTGCCAGCAGCACCCTGACAGGGGAAGCTTTCTTT
>.|TRBJ2-1|TRBV6-5|.
CASTSEYNEQFF
TGTGCCAGCACGTCAGAATACAATGAGCAGTTCTTC
>TRBD2|TRBJ2-5|TRBV4-2|.
CASSLRGGEMETQYF
TGTGCCAGCAGCCTCCGGGGGGGCGAGATGGAGACCCAGTACTTC
>TRBD1|TRBJ1-1|TRBV6-1|.
CASSEAIQGAEAFF
TGTGCCAGCAGTGAAGCGATACAGGGGGCTGAAGCTTTCTTT
>TRBD2|TRBJ2-7|TRBV18|.
CASSPLPGEGEQYF
TGTGCCAGCTCACCTCTCCCCGGGGAGGGTGAGCAGTACTTC
>.|TRBJ2-2|TRBV7-3|.
CASSNRETGELFF
TGTGCCAGCAGCAACAGGGAAACCGGGGAGCTGTTTTTT
>.|TRBJ1-1|TRBV27|.
CASRGEGNTEAFF
TGTGCCAGCAGAGGGGAGGGGAACACTGAAGCTTTCTTT
>.|TRBJ2-3|TRBV11-3|.
CASSLNPGTDTQYF
TGTGCCAGCAGCTTAAACCCAGGGACAGATACGCAGTATTTT
>.|TRBJ2-1|TRBV11-2|.
CASSLAGSYNEQFF
TGTGCCAGCAGCTTGGCGGGATCCTACAATGAGCAGTTCTTC
>TRBD1|TRBJ1-1|TRBV27|once
CASSLSSTGAGLTEAFF
TGTGCCAGCAGTTTATCGTCTACAGGGGCAGGTCTCACTGAAGCTTTCTTT
>TRBD2|TRBJ2-7|TRBV5-4|.
CASSSGGLGEQYF
TGTGCCAGCAGCTCGGGAGGGTTAGGCGAGCAGTACTTC
>TRBD1|TRBJ1-6|TRBV18|once
CASSSPGQASAPLHF
TGTGCCAGCTCATCCCCGGGACAGGCGTCGGCACCCCTCCACTTT
>.|TRBJ1-1|TRBV7-9|.
CASSLNGNTEAFF
TGTGCCAGCAGCTTAAACGGGAACACTGAAGCTTTCTTT
>TRBD2|TRBJ2-1|TRBV10-3|once
CAISEVAGVVNEQFF
TGTGCCATCAGTGAGGTAGCGGGAGTGGTAAATGAGCAGTTCTTC
>.|TRBJ2-1|TRBV12-5|.
CASGRGASYNEQFF
TGTGCTAGTGGGCGCGGGGCTTCCTACAATGAGCAGTTCTTC
>TRBD1|TRBJ1-2|TRBV11-2|.
CATKRGQGRMDYGYTF
TGTGCCACCAAGAGGGGACAGGGGAGGATGGACTATGGCTACACCTTC
>TRBD1|TRBJ1-2|TRBV5-1|.
CASSPGTGAQGGYTF
TGCGCCAGCAGTCCCGGGACAGGGGCCCAGGGGGGCTACACCTTC
>.|TRBJ1-3|TRBV18|.
CATKSGVAGNTIYF
TGTGCCACCAAGTCGGGGGTCGCTGGAAACACCATATATTTT
>TRBD1|TRBJ2-4|TRBV6-5|.
CASRIRQGGIQYF
TGTGCCAGCAGAATAAGACAGGGGGGCATTCAGTACTTC
>TRBD2|TRBJ2-3|TRBV20-1|.
CSASALAGSTDTQYF
TGCAGTGCTAGTGCACTAGCGGGGAGCACAGATACGCAGTATTTT
>.|TRBJ1-5|TRBV19|.
CASSIAFSGNQPQHF
TGTGCCAGTAGTATCGCTTTCTCGGGCAATCAGCCCCAGCATTTT
>.|TRBJ1-2|TRBV19|few
CASSIMRTALDGYTF
TGTGCCAGTAGTATAATGCGGACAGCCCTGGATGGCTACACCTTC
>TRBD2|TRBJ2-3|TRBV7-2|.
CASSLGGRATDTQYF
TGTGCCAGCAGCTTAGGGGGGAGGGCCACAGATACGCAGTATTTT
>TRBD2|TRBJ2-2|TRBV7-6|once
CASSLVGLAGGTAGELFF
TGTGCCAGCAGCTTAGTAGGACTAGCGGGGGGAACGGCCGGGGAGCTGTTTTTT
>.|TRBJ1-1|TRBV5-1|.
CASSLRSRAPWGRYTEAFF
TGCGCCAGCAGCTTGAGATCTCGTGCCCCCTGGGGGAGGTACACTGAAGCTTTCTTT